This is a list of T cell receptor beta chains from one sample in a study of T cell responses to AZD1222 COVID-19 vaccine. This table comes from immunoSEQ multiplex PCR, and its TCRdb copy is limited to in-frame clones, with some not included. This sample has some 130,000 clones, with 80% to 95% found just once. The input for sequencing was peripheral blood, taken 28 days after the second AZD1222 dose. The receptors were gathered from an adult who received the AZD1222 COVID-19 vaccine. CDR3s include the opening cysteine and the closing phenylalanine or tryptophan. D genes are given only for firm matches. Some rows have no size entry. The others give once, few or many, or a class for an expanded clone.

. | TRBJ1-1 | . | TRBV27 | CASSPRGGKNTEAFF | TGTGCCAGCAGTCCAAGGGGAGGAAAGAACACTGAAGCTTTCTTT
. | TRBJ2-3 | . | TRBV7-2 | CASSLGRGYINTDTQYF | TGTGCCAGCAGCTTAGGTCGTGGCTACATAAACACAGATACGCAGTATTTT
. | TRBJ1-4 | . | TRBV5-1 | CASSSQGAANEKLFF | TGCGCCAGCAGCTCCCAGGGTGCGGCTAATGAAAAACTGTTTTTT
TRBD1 | TRBJ2-1 | . | TRBV29-1 | CSARPLTGANEQFF | TGCAGCGCGAGACCCTTAACAGGGGCCAATGAGCAGTTCTTC
. | TRBJ2-5 | . | TRBV30 | CAWGALRGTQYF | TGTGCCTGGGGGGCCCTGCGGGGGACCCAGTACTTC
TRBD1 | TRBJ1-1 | once | TRBV18 | CASSPPPFSAGQGTAFF | TGTGCCAGCTCACCACCGCCATTCTCAGCCGGACAGGGGACGGCTTTCTTT
. | TRBJ2-1 | . | TRBV5-4 | CASSFDPDAYNEQFF | TGTGCCAGCAGCTTCGACCCGGACGCCTACAATGAGCAGTTCTTC
TRBD1 | TRBJ1-1 | . | TRBV19 | CASRRDWTGGNTEAFF | TGTGCCAGTAGACGAGACTGGACAGGGGGGAACACTGAAGCTTTCTTT
. | TRBJ1-6 | . | TRBV5-5 | CASRLPVGLNPSPLHF | TGTGCCAGCAGATTACCGGTGGGACTGAACCCCTCACCCCTCCACTTT
. | TRBJ1-1 | . | TRBV15 | CATSGTGAEAFF | TGTGCCACCAGCGGAACAGGCGCTGAAGCTTTCTTT
. | TRBJ2-2 | . | TRBV5-1 | CASSRDENTGELFF | TGCGCCAGCAGCCGCGACGAGAACACCGGGGAGCTGTTTTTT
. | TRBJ2-7 | . | TRBV5-5 | CASSSENYEQYF | TGTGCCAGCAGCTCCGAGAACTACGAGCAGTACTTC
. | TRBJ2-2 | . | TRBV19 | CASSIPRGGTGELFF | TGTGCCAGTAGTATACCGAGGGGTGGAACCGGGGAGCTGTTTTTT
. | TRBJ1-1 | . | TRBV6-2/TRBV6-3 | CASSYSRGNTEAFF | TGTGCCAGCAGTTACTCTAGGGGGAACACTGAAGCTTTCTTT
. | TRBJ2-3 | . | TRBV5-4 | CASSLKEYVTDTQYF | TGTGCCAGCAGCTTGAAGGAATACGTAACAGATACGCAGTATTTT
. | TRBJ2-3 | . | TRBV7-8 | CASSLANEGTQYF | TGTGCCAGCAGCTTAGCGAACGAGGGTACGCAGTATTTT
. | TRBJ2-1 | . | TRBV24-1 | CATSALGGISYNEQFF | TGTGCCACCAGTGCCCTAGGGGGGATCTCCTACAATGAGCAGTTCTTC
. | TRBJ1-5 | . | TRBV6-1 | CASSEGKLSNQPQHF | TGTGCCAGCAGTGAAGGGAAACTCAGCAATCAGCCCCAGCATTTT
. | TRBJ1-1 | . | TRBV6-2/TRBV6-3 | CASSSQGSTEAFF | TGTGCCAGCAGTTCTCAGGGTTCCACTGAAGCTTTCTTT
. | TRBJ1-4 | . | TRBV28 | CASRYTGTPLKLFF | TGTGCCAGCAGATACACCGGGACACCCTTGAAACTGTTTTTT
TRBD1 | TRBJ1-5 | . | TRBV7-8 | CASSPSPQGGQPQHF | TGTGCCAGCAGCCCTAGCCCCCAAGGGGGCCAGCCCCAGCATTTT
. | TRBJ2-6 | . | TRBV7-9 | CASRARGTGANVLTF | TGTGCCAGCCGTGCCCGAGGGACTGGGGCCAACGTCCTGACTTTC
. | TRBJ1-6 | once | TRBV30 | CAWSVVQGGSPLHF | TGTGCCTGGAGTGTCGTACAGGGAGGCTCACCCCTCCACTTT
TRBD1 | TRBJ1-1 | . | TRBV29-1 | CSVVGDRNSADTEAFF | TGCAGCGTTGTAGGGGACAGGAATTCGGCCGACACTGAAGCTTTCTTT
. | TRBJ2-3 | . | TRBV18 | CASSPMGVRDTQYF | TGTGCCAGCTCACCAATGGGGGTTCGAGATACGCAGTATTTT
. | TRBJ1-5 | . | TRBV15 | CATSRDIGGHQPQHF | TGTGCCACCAGCAGAGATATTGGGGGCCATCAGCCCCAGCATTTT
TRBD1 | TRBJ1-2 | . | TRBV5-1 | CASSLGQGAYGYTF | TGCGCCAGCAGCTTGGGACAGGGAGCCTATGGCTACACCTTC
TRBD1 | TRBJ1-1 | . | TRBV10-3 | CAISDRDSNTEAFF | TGTGCCATCAGTGACCGGGACAGCAACACTGAAGCTTTCTTT
. | TRBJ1-5 | . | TRBV4-3 | CASSQDFPGQPQHF | TGCGCCAGCAGCCAAGATTTTCCAGGTCAGCCCCAGCATTTT
. | TRBJ2-1 | . | TRBV12-3/TRBV12-4 | CASSLVAWGEQFF | TGTGCCAGCAGTTTGGTGGCCTGGGGTGAGCAGTTCTTC
. | TRBJ1-4 | . | TRBV4-1 | CASSHPRRGEPTNEKLFF | TGCGCCAGCAGCCACCCTAGGCGGGGTGAACCAACTAATGAAAAACTGTTTTTT
. | TRBJ1-3 | . | TRBV3-1/TRBV3-2 | CASSQDHRVENTIYF | TGTGCCAGCAGCCAAGATCACAGGGTTGAAAACACCATATATTTT
. | TRBJ1-2 | . | TRBV5-6 | CASSLSTGYGYTF | TGTGCCAGCAGCTTGAGTACAGGCTATGGCTACACCTTC
TRBD1 | TRBJ1-1 | . | TRBV6-5 | CASSYLGQGGTEAFF | TGTGCCAGCAGTTACTTGGGACAGGGCGGGACTGAAGCTTTCTTT
TRBD1 | TRBJ2-7 | . | TRBV5-1 | CASSPGQGEPYEQYF | TGCGCCAGCAGCCCAGGACAGGGTGAGCCTTACGAGCAGTACTTC
. | TRBJ1-5 | . | TRBV7-9 | CASSLPNQPQHF | TGTGCCAGCAGCTTACCGAATCAGCCCCAGCATTTT
TRBD1 | TRBJ1-3 | . | TRBV5-1 | CASHRGTTSGNTIYF | TGCGCCAGCCACAGGGGGACAACTTCTGGAAACACCATATATTTT
. | TRBJ1-2 | . | TRBV12-2 | CASRFKTGQCYGYTF | TGTGCAAGTCGCTTCAAGACAGGGCAATGCTATGGCTACACCTTC
. | TRBJ1-2 | . | TRBV10-3 | CAISKSGDDYGYTF | TGTGCCATCAGCAAGTCAGGGGATGACTATGGCTACACCTTC
TRBD1 | TRBJ1-3 | . | TRBV6-5 | CASSPPGTAGNTIYF | TGTGCCAGCAGTCCACCCGGGACAGCAGGAAACACCATATATTTT
. | TRBJ2-3 | . | TRBV6-1 | CASSEAGISTDTQYF | TGTGCCAGCAGTGAAGCAGGGATAAGCACAGATACGCAGTATTTT
. | TRBJ1-1 | . | TRBV7-2 | CASSFFGGYTEAFF | TGTGCCAGCAGCTTCTTCGGCGGTTACACTGAAGCTTTCTTT
. | TRBJ1-4 | . | TRBV7-2 | CASSLGPVGEKLFF | TGTGCCAGCAGCTTAGGACCAGTTGGCGAAAAACTGTTTTTT
. | TRBJ1-2 | . | TRBV6-1 | CASSETGNRDYGYTF | TGTGCCAGCAGTGAAACGGGAAACAGGGACTATGGCTACACCTTC
. | TRBJ1-1 | . | TRBV7-8 | CASSFLGLGEAFF | TGTGCCAGCAGCTTCCTCGGACTGGGTGAAGCTTTCTTT
. | TRBJ2-1 | . | TRBV9 | CASSAGGYYNEQFF | TGTGCCAGCAGCGCAGGGGGGTACTACAATGAGCAGTTCTTC
TRBD1 | TRBJ2-1 | . | TRBV14 | CASSLTGSNEQFF | TGTGCCAGCAGCCTGACAGGGTCCAATGAGCAGTTCTTC
TRBD1 | TRBJ2-7 | . | TRBV6-2/TRBV6-3 | CASSGLMDRGSRYEQYF | TGTGCCAGCAGTGGATTGATGGACAGGGGGAGTCGGTACGAGCAGTACTTC
. | TRBJ1-1 | . | TRBV27 | CASSRTGNTEAFF | TGTGCCAGCAGCCGCACAGGGAACACTGAAGCTTTCTTT
. | TRBJ2-5 | . | TRBV12-3/TRBV12-4 | CASSQSGQETQYF | TGTGCCAGCAGCCAGTCCGGCCAAGAGACCCAGTACTTC